These T cell receptor beta chains were read from a single sample in a study of cytomegalovirus exposure and HLA in healthy donors. This table comes from immunoSEQ multiplex PCR, and its TCRdb copy is limited to in-frame clones, with some not included. The sample has some 84,000 clones, and its top ten clones hold less than 0.65%. Sequencing was performed on PBMCs. These receptors originate from a man aged 50 or older in good health and CMV-seronegative. The CDR3 runs from the conserved cysteine through the conserved F or W. The D gene is left open where the match is weak.

CDR3aa | CDR3nt | j_gene | v_gene | d_gene
CASRGQGQVSYF | TGTGCCAGCAGGGGACAGGGGCAAGTTTCATACTTC | TRBJ2-7 | TRBV28 | TRBD1
CASSEVLAGPGELFF | TGTGCCAGCAGTGAAGTGCTAGCGGGGCCCGGGGAGCTGTTTTTT | TRBJ2-2 | TRBV6-1 | TRBD2
CASSVDKNYGYTF | TGTGCCAGCAGCGTAGATAAAAACTATGGCTACACCTTC | TRBJ1-2 | TRBV7-3 | -
CASSVEPGGIYSPLHF | TGTGCCAGCAGCGTAGAGCCGGGGGGGATTTATTCACCCCTCCACTTT | TRBJ1-6 | TRBV9 | -
CASSADRGRNSPLHF | TGTGCCAGCAGCGCCGACAGGGGTCGGAATTCACCCCTCCACTTT | TRBJ1-6 | TRBV9 | TRBD1
CASSLPGLAGNTEVFF | TGTGCCAGCAGCTTGCCAGGGCTGGCGGGGAACACTGAAGTTTTCTTT | TRBJ1-1 | TRBV5-4 | -
CASSLTGSTADTQYF | TGCGCCAGCAGCTTGACAGGGTCCACGGCAGATACGCAGTATTTT | TRBJ2-3 | TRBV5-1 | -
CASSTGTGFNQPQHF | TGTGCCAGTAGCACCGGGACAGGGTTCAATCAGCCCCAGCATTTT | TRBJ1-5 | TRBV19 | TRBD1
CASSPIETGGYGYTF | TGTGCCAGCAGCCCAATAGAGACAGGGGGCTATGGCTACACCTTC | TRBJ1-2 | TRBV7-9 | TRBD1
CASSYRTVLGEQYF | TGTGCCAGCAGTTATCGGACAGTCCTCGGCGAGCAGTACTTC | TRBJ2-7 | TRBV5-6 | -
CASSSGQGASPLHF | TGCGCCAGCAGCTCGGGACAGGGGGCCTCACCCCTCCACTTT | TRBJ1-6 | TRBV5-1 | TRBD1
CASSEGNPSLPPQHF | TGTGCCAGCAGTGAAGGGAATCCTAGTCTGCCGCCCCAGCATTTT | TRBJ1-5 | TRBV2 | -
CASIGGAVKTGELFF | TGTGCCAGCATTGGGGGGGCGGTGAAGACCGGGGAGCTGTTTTTT | TRBJ2-2 | TRBV6-1 | -
CARSLRGAAGARGQETQYF | TGTGCCAGAAGCTTGCGGGGGGCTGCGGGGGCTAGAGGGCAAGAGACCCAGTACTTC | TRBJ2-5 | TRBV5-3 | -
CASSQVGSGQGPGYTF | TGTGCCAGCAGCCAAGTAGGATCGGGACAGGGTCCTGGCTACACCTTC | TRBJ1-2 | TRBV4-2 | TRBD1
CASSHGTSGVYNEQFF | TGTGCCAGCAGCCATGGGACTAGCGGGGTTTACAATGAGCAGTTCTTC | TRBJ2-1 | TRBV14 | TRBD2
CASSSLYEQYF | TGTGCCAGCAGTTCCTTATACGAGCAGTACTTC | TRBJ2-7 | TRBV6-5 | -
CASSRQASSYEQYF | TGTGCCAGCAGCCGACAGGCCAGCTCCTACGAGCAGTACTTC | TRBJ2-7 | TRBV2 | -
CAISGNSGGSQETQYF | TGTGCCATCAGTGGAAATAGCGGGGGGTCACAAGAGACCCAGTACTTC | TRBJ2-5 | TRBV10-3 | TRBD2
CASRIGTGATGTEAFF | TGTGCCAGTAGGATAGGGACAGGGGCAACCGGCACTGAAGCTTTCTTT | TRBJ1-1 | TRBV19 | TRBD1
CASRRSTDTQYF | TGCGCCAGCAGGCGTTCCACAGATACGCAGTATTTT | TRBJ2-3 | TRBV5-1 | -
CASSRSRGGGRGELFF | TGTGCCAGCAGCCGATCCCGCGGGGGTGGACGCGGGGAGCTGTTTTTT | TRBJ2-2 | TRBV27 | TRBD2
CASSLSMGQGTEAFF | TGTGCCAGCAGCTTGTCTATGGGACAGGGAACTGAAGCTTTCTTT | TRBJ1-1 | TRBV7-8 | TRBD1
CAGGNPDQPQHF | TGTGCCGGCGGCAATCCTGATCAGCCCCAGCATTTT | TRBJ1-5 | TRBV28 | -
CASSPGQGSYNEQFF | TGTGCCAGCTCACCGGGACAGGGGTCTTACAATGAGCAGTTCTTC | TRBJ2-1 | TRBV18 | TRBD1
CASSEFGQDPYEQYF | TGTGCCAGCAGTGAATTTGGACAGGACCCCTACGAGCAGTACTTC | TRBJ2-7 | TRBV6-1 | TRBD1
CATSHRVNTEAFF | TGTGCCACCAGCCACAGGGTGAACACTGAAGCTTTCTTT | TRBJ1-1 | TRBV15 | -
CASSLAGQGDGYTF | TGCGCCAGCAGCTTGGCCGGGCAGGGGGATGGCTACACCTTC | TRBJ1-2 | TRBV5-1 | TRBD1
CASSLVGRLAGGGDTQYF | TGTGCCAGCAGCTTAGTGGGGCGACTAGCGGGGGGCGGAGATACGCAGTATTTT | TRBJ2-3 | TRBV11-2 | TRBD2
CASSLRGGETQYF | TGTGCCAGCAGTTTAAGAGGAGGTGAGACCCAGTACTTC | TRBJ2-5 | TRBV27 | -
CASRGQSPKNTEAFF | TGTGCCAGTAGGGGACAGAGTCCAAAGAACACTGAAGCTTTCTTT | TRBJ1-1 | TRBV19 | TRBD1
CASSYRANTGELFF | TGTGCCAGCAGCTACAGAGCGAACACCGGGGAGCTGTTTTTT | TRBJ2-2 | TRBV7-2 | -
CASSFNRQGRETQYF | TGTGCCAGCAGCTTTAATAGACAGGGACGAGAGACCCAGTACTTC | TRBJ2-5 | TRBV7-9 | TRBD1